Listed below are T cell receptor beta chains from one sample, sequenced in a study of cytomegalovirus exposure and HLA in healthy donors. Only in-frame clones appear in the TCRdb table, and some are missing; sequencing was by immunoSEQ multiplex PCR. The table lists about 150,000 clones, 80% of them singletons, with approximately 15% in the top ten. Sequencing was performed on PBMCs. All receptors come from a middle-aged woman in good health and CMV-seronegative. The CDR3 runs from the conserved cysteine through the conserved F or W. The D gene is left open where the match is weak. Where a row states a size, it is once, few, many or the class of an expanded clone; other rows omit it.

clone size: NA
D gene: TRBD1
J gene: TRBJ2-2
V gene: TRBV28
CDR3 protein: CASSLEGQVSGELFF
CDR3 DNA: TGTGCCAGCAGTTTGGAGGGACAGGTTTCCGGGGAGCTGTTTTTT

clone size: NA
D gene: TRBD2
J gene: TRBJ2-1
V gene: TRBV7-2
CDR3 protein: CASSLVLAGDEQFF
CDR3 DNA: TGTGCCAGCAGCTTAGTTCTAGCGGGAGATGAGCAGTTCTTC

clone size: NA
D gene: TRBD1
J gene: TRBJ1-4
V gene: TRBV12-5
CDR3 protein: CASGPGQRNEKLFF
CDR3 DNA: TGTGCTAGTGGTCCGGGACAGAGGAATGAAAAACTGTTTTTT

clone size: NA
D gene: TRBD2
J gene: TRBJ2-3
V gene: TRBV11-2
CDR3 protein: CASSALAGVSTDTQYF
CDR3 DNA: TGTGCCAGCAGCGCCCTAGCGGGAGTTAGCACAGATACGCAGTATTTT

clone size: NA
D gene: TRBD1
J gene: TRBJ2-5
V gene: TRBV7-7
CDR3 protein: CASSSRQGNQETQYF
CDR3 DNA: TGTGCTAGCAGTTCCCGACAGGGCAATCAAGAGACCCAGTACTTC

clone size: few
D gene: NA
J gene: TRBJ2-6
V gene: TRBV7-2
CDR3 protein: CASSQDGGAGANVLTF
CDR3 DNA: TGTGCCAGCAGCCAAGATGGAGGGGCTGGGGCCAACGTCCTGACTTTC

clone size: NA
D gene: TRBD1
J gene: TRBJ2-4
V gene: TRBV5-6
CDR3 protein: CASSWGTENSQYF
CDR3 DNA: TGTGCCAGCAGCTGGGGGACAGAAAACAGTCAGTACTTC

clone size: NA
D gene: TRBD1
J gene: TRBJ1-1
V gene: TRBV11-1
CDR3 protein: CASSSNRGEAFF
CDR3 DNA: TGTGCCAGCAGCTCTAACAGGGGAGAAGCTTTCTTT

clone size: NA
D gene: NA
J gene: TRBJ1-2
V gene: TRBV6-1
CDR3 protein: CASSDGIDSGPYGYTF
CDR3 DNA: TGTGCCAGCAGTGACGGGATAGATTCGGGTCCCTATGGCTACACCTTC

clone size: few
D gene: TRBD1
J gene: TRBJ2-3
V gene: TRBV7-2
CDR3 protein: CASSPETGVDTQYF
CDR3 DNA: TGTGCCAGCAGCCCTGAGACAGGGGTAGATACGCAGTATTTT

clone size: NA
D gene: NA
J gene: TRBJ2-7
V gene: TRBV15
CDR3 protein: CATSRERELGEQYF
CDR3 DNA: TGTGCCACCAGCAGAGAGAGGGAATTAGGGGAGCAGTACTTC

clone size: NA
D gene: TRBD1
J gene: TRBJ1-5
V gene: TRBV23-1
CDR3 protein: CASSHGTGDRLTCNQPQHF
CDR3 DNA: TGCGCCAGCAGTCACGGGACAGGGGACCGGCTTACCTGCAATCAGCCCCAGCATTTT

clone size: NA
D gene: NA
J gene: TRBJ2-5
V gene: TRBV28
CDR3 protein: CASRQEETQYF
CDR3 DNA: TGTGCCAGCAGACAGGAAGAGACCCAGTACTTC

clone size: NA
D gene: TRBD1
J gene: TRBJ2-3
V gene: TRBV18
CDR3 protein: CASSQLTGGLGTDTQYF
CDR3 DNA: TGTGCCAGCTCACAGCTGACAGGGGGCCTTGGCACAGATACGCAGTATTTT

clone size: NA
D gene: TRBD1
J gene: TRBJ2-5
V gene: TRBV6-6
CDR3 protein: CASSRQGIQETQYF
CDR3 DNA: TGTGCCAGCAGTAGACAGGGGATCCAAGAGACCCAGTACTTC

clone size: NA
D gene: NA
J gene: TRBJ2-1
V gene: TRBV4-2
CDR3 protein: CAIPRNRNRANNEQFF
CDR3 DNA: TGTGCCATCCCAAGAAATCGGAACAGGGCGAACAATGAGCAGTTCTTC

clone size: once
D gene: TRBD2
J gene: TRBJ2-7
V gene: TRBV4-1
CDR3 protein: CASSQEYSGAYEQYF
CDR3 DNA: TGCGCCAGCAGCCAAGAATACAGCGGGGCCTACGAGCAGTACTTC

clone size: few
D gene: NA
J gene: TRBJ2-1
V gene: TRBV28
CDR3 protein: CASRWGHRPNEQFF
CDR3 DNA: TGTGCCAGCAGATGGGGACACAGACCCAATGAGCAGTTCTTC

clone size: NA
D gene: NA
J gene: TRBJ1-2
V gene: TRBV28
CDR3 protein: CASRRTENNYGYTF
CDR3 DNA: TGTGCCAGCAGACGGACAGAAAACAACTATGGCTACACCTTC

clone size: NA
D gene: TRBD1
J gene: TRBJ2-7
V gene: TRBV5-1
CDR3 protein: CASRSPGQGYEQYF
CDR3 DNA: TGCGCCAGCAGGAGTCCGGGACAGGGATACGAGCAGTACTTC

clone size: once
D gene: TRBD1
J gene: TRBJ1-6
V gene: TRBV2
CDR3 protein: CASTARQGYSYNSPLHF
CDR3 DNA: TGTGCCAGCACTGCGAGACAGGGATACTCCTATAATTCACCCCTCCACTTT

clone size: NA
D gene: NA
J gene: TRBJ1-2
V gene: TRBV12-5
CDR3 protein: CASGLVTPGLKNYGYTF
CDR3 DNA: TGTGCTAGTGGTTTGGTGACCCCGGGACTCAAGAACTATGGCTACACCTTC

clone size: NA
D gene: TRBD1
J gene: TRBJ1-4
V gene: TRBV7-2
CDR3 protein: CASSRTGGEKLFF
CDR3 DNA: TGTGCCAGCAGCCGGACAGGGGGTGAAAAACTGTTTTTT

clone size: NA
D gene: TRBD2
J gene: TRBJ2-3
V gene: TRBV4-3
CDR3 protein: CASSQEPSGNQVPPDTQYF
CDR3 DNA: TGCGCCAGCAGCCAAGAACCTAGCGGGAATCAGGTCCCCCCAGATACGCAGTATTTT

clone size: NA
D gene: TRBD1
J gene: TRBJ2-7
V gene: TRBV7-9
CDR3 protein: CASDGTASSYEQYF
CDR3 DNA: TGTGCCAGCGATGGGACAGCGAGCTCCTACGAGCAGTACTTC

clone size: NA
D gene: NA
J gene: TRBJ2-1
V gene: TRBV6-5
CDR3 protein: CASSPGLVYNEQFF
CDR3 DNA: TGTGCCAGCAGTCCGGGACTCGTCTACAATGAGCAGTTCTTC

clone size: few
D gene: TRBD1
J gene: TRBJ1-1
V gene: TRBV7-6
CDR3 protein: CASSETGTGWSRANTEAFF
CDR3 DNA: TGTGCCAGCAGCGAAACCGGGACAGGGTGGTCTAGGGCGAACACTGAAGCTTTCTTT

clone size: NA
D gene: NA
J gene: TRBJ2-2
V gene: TRBV7-2
CDR3 protein: CASSYSGHPSSGELFF
CDR3 DNA: TGTGCCAGCAGCTATTCGGGACACCCGAGCTCCGGGGAGCTGTTTTTT

clone size: NA
D gene: NA
J gene: TRBJ2-1
V gene: TRBV6-1
CDR3 protein: CASSQYPSSYNEQFF
CDR3 DNA: TGTGCCAGCAGCCAATACCCCAGCTCCTACAATGAGCAGTTCTTC

clone size: NA
D gene: NA
J gene: TRBJ2-3
V gene: TRBV14
CDR3 protein: CASTGFGDTQYF
CDR3 DNA: TGTGCCAGCACAGGGTTTGGGGATACGCAGTATTTT

clone size: once
D gene: TRBD1
J gene: TRBJ1-5
V gene: TRBV11-2
CDR3 protein: CASSPTGGQGNQPQHF
CDR3 DNA: TGTGCCAGCAGCCCAACGGGCGGACAGGGAAATCAGCCCCAGCATTTT

clone size: NA
D gene: NA
J gene: TRBJ2-2
V gene: TRBV5-4
CDR3 protein: CASSLGARHTGELFF
CDR3 DNA: TGTGCCAGCAGCTTGGGGGCCAGACACACCGGGGAGCTGTTTTTT

clone size: NA
D gene: TRBD2
J gene: TRBJ2-2
V gene: TRBV7-3
CDR3 protein: CASSPNPLAGPGELFF
CDR3 DNA: TGTGCCAGCAGCCCAAATCCACTAGCGGGACCCGGGGAGCTGTTTTTT

clone size: few
D gene: NA
J gene: TRBJ1-6
V gene: TRBV4-1
CDR3 protein: CASSQVRGFYNSPLHF
CDR3 DNA: TGCGCCAGCAGCCAAGTCAGGGGCTTCTATAATTCACCCCTCCACTTT

clone size: NA
D gene: TRBD1
J gene: TRBJ2-7
V gene: TRBV7-9
CDR3 protein: CSSSQSPGTGEEQYF
CDR3 DNA: TGTTCCAGCAGCCAATCCCCCGGGACAGGGGAAGAGCAGTACTTC

clone size: NA
D gene: NA
J gene: TRBJ1-2
V gene: TRBV10-1
CDR3 protein: CASSEDRRSDFYGYTF
CDR3 DNA: TGCGCCAGCAGTGAGGATCGACGGAGTGACTTCTATGGCTACACCTTC

clone size: NA
D gene: NA
J gene: TRBJ1-6
V gene: TRBV4-2
CDR3 protein: CASSQDVDRTTPLHF
CDR3 DNA: TGTGCCAGCAGCCAAGATGTAGACAGAACGACACCCCTCCACTTT

clone size: NA
D gene: TRBD1
J gene: TRBJ2-2
V gene: TRBV4-3
CDR3 protein: CASSQEHRGPGELFF
CDR3 DNA: TGCGCCAGCAGCCAAGAACACAGGGGGCCAGGGGAGCTGTTTTTT

clone size: NA
D gene: NA
J gene: TRBJ2-3
V gene: TRBV11-2
CDR3 protein: CASSKGSSAYTDTQYF
CDR3 DNA: TGTGCCAGCAGCAAAGGGAGTAGCGCGTACACAGATACGCAGTATTTT

clone size: NA
D gene: NA
J gene: TRBJ2-1
V gene: TRBV5-1
CDR3 protein: CASSRQEGSYNEQLF
CDR3 DNA: TGCGCCAGCAGCCGACAGGAAGGTTCCTACAATGAGCAGCTCTTC

clone size: NA
D gene: NA
J gene: TRBJ1-1
V gene: TRBV5-1
CDR3 protein: CASSSLNRDTEAFF
CDR3 DNA: TGCGCCAGCAGCTCCCTTAATCGGGACACTGAAGCTTTCTTT

clone size: NA
D gene: TRBD1
J gene: TRBJ1-1
V gene: TRBV28
CDR3 protein: CASTGALNTEAFF
CDR3 DNA: TGTGCCAGTACAGGGGCACTGAACACTGAAGCTTTCTTT

clone size: NA
D gene: NA
J gene: TRBJ1-1
V gene: TRBV4-1
CDR3 protein: CASSLLRGTEAFF
CDR3 DNA: TGCGCCAGCAGCCTCCTGCGGGGGACTGAAGCTTTCTTT

clone size: once
D gene: NA
J gene: TRBJ2-3
V gene: TRBV4-1
CDR3 protein: CASSQGPPRGKTDTQYF
CDR3 DNA: TGCGCCAGCAGCCAAGGGCCCCCACGGGGGAAGACAGATACGCAGTATTTT

clone size: once
D gene: NA
J gene: TRBJ1-4
V gene: TRBV11-1
CDR3 protein: CASSLGGATNEKLFF
CDR3 DNA: TGTGCCAGCAGCTTGGGAGGAGCGACTAATGAAAAACTGTTTTTT

clone size: NA
D gene: NA
J gene: TRBJ2-7
V gene: TRBV28
CDR3 protein: CASSLSGSSHEQYF
CDR3 DNA: TGTGCCAGCAGTTTGTCCGGGAGTTCCCACGAGCAGTACTTC

clone size: NA
D gene: NA
J gene: TRBJ1-3
V gene: TRBV28
CDR3 protein: CASSLGFSGNTIYF
CDR3 DNA: TGTGCCAGCAGTTTGGGCTTTTCTGGAAACACCATATATTTT

clone size: NA
D gene: NA
J gene: TRBJ2-7
V gene: TRBV5-1
CDR3 protein: CASSLAPLGAGYEQYF
CDR3 DNA: TGCGCCAGCAGCTTGGCCCCCCTGGGCGCGGGCTACGAGCAGTACTTC

clone size: NA
D gene: TRBD1
J gene: TRBJ1-2
V gene: TRBV7-9
CDR3 protein: CSSSGSGTGLYGYTF
CDR3 DNA: TGTTCCAGCAGCGGATCCGGGACAGGTCTTTATGGCTACACCTTC

clone size: few
D gene: TRBD2
J gene: TRBJ2-4
V gene: TRBV4-1
CDR3 protein: CASSQGSVPGRLKLAKNSQYF
CDR3 DNA: TGCGCCAGCAGCCAAGGTTCTGTCCCCGGGAGGTTAAAACTAGCCAAAAACAGTCAGTACTTC

clone size: NA
D gene: TRBD2
J gene: TRBJ2-5
V gene: TRBV28
CDR3 protein: CASTEGLAARETQYF
CDR3 DNA: TGTGCCAGCACCGAGGGACTAGCAGCCAGGGAGACCCAGTACTTC

clone size: once
D gene: TRBD1
J gene: TRBJ1-4
V gene: TRBV5-4
CDR3 protein: CASSPNAGTDNEKLFF
CDR3 DNA: TGTGCCAGCAGCCCCAACGCCGGGACAGATAATGAAAAACTGTTTTTT

clone size: NA
D gene: TRBD1
J gene: TRBJ2-5
V gene: TRBV5-6
CDR3 protein: CASSSTGGWETQYF
CDR3 DNA: TGTGCCAGCAGCTCAACAGGGGGCTGGGAGACCCAGTACTTC

clone size: NA
D gene: TRBD1
J gene: TRBJ2-5
V gene: TRBV12-5
CDR3 protein: CASGLGTGEQETQYF
CDR3 DNA: TGTGCTAGTGGTTTGGGGACAGGGGAACAAGAGACCCAGTACTTC

clone size: NA
D gene: TRBD2
J gene: TRBJ2-3
V gene: TRBV15
CDR3 protein: CATSTPHGGSTDTQYF
CDR3 DNA: TGTGCCACCAGCACCCCCCACGGGGGGAGCACAGATACGCAGTATTTT

clone size: NA
D gene: NA
J gene: TRBJ1-1
V gene: TRBV2
CDR3 protein: CASSADLRDTEAFF
CDR3 DNA: TGTGCCAGCAGTGCAGACTTAAGAGACACTGAAGCTTTCTTT

clone size: few
D gene: NA
J gene: TRBJ2-1
V gene: TRBV6-1
CDR3 protein: CASSEARRVSYNEQFF
CDR3 DNA: TGTGCCAGCAGTGAAGCGAGGAGGGTCTCCTACAATGAGCAGTTCTTC

clone size: NA
D gene: TRBD1
J gene: TRBJ2-7
V gene: TRBV28
CDR3 protein: CASSGQGAIIYEQYF
CDR3 DNA: TGTGCCAGCAGTGGACAGGGGGCGATTATCTACGAGCAGTACTTC

clone size: NA
D gene: TRBD1
J gene: TRBJ2-7
V gene: TRBV10-3
CDR3 protein: CAISSPPPGTGGDEQYF
CDR3 DNA: TGTGCCATCAGCTCTCCACCGCCCGGGACAGGGGGGGACGAGCAGTACTTC

clone size: NA
D gene: NA
J gene: TRBJ2-1
V gene: TRBV5-6
CDR3 protein: CASSLVQRYEQFF
CDR3 DNA: TGTGCCAGCAGCTTAGTCCAGCGGTATGAGCAGTTCTTC